The rows below give T cell receptor beta chains drawn from one sample of a study of blood T cells in healthy people across ages. Each CDR3 protein gets one entry after TCRdb re-called the 5' RACE reads with MiXCR. The table lists hundreds of thousands of distinct CDR3 sequences, 20% to 25% of them singletons. These records were also assigned to another study, of T cells of mothers and their children.

Material: blood. Receptors originate from a boy younger than 18 in good health. Both conserved end residues are part of each CDR3. The D gene is left open where the match is weak. The size field is filled for only some rows; it gives once, few, many or a size class.

>11|TRBJ2-7|NA|TRBV6-1|NA
TGTGCCAGCGAGCGAAACTACGAGCAGTACTTC
CASERNYEQYF
>15|TRBJ2-1|TRBD1|TRBV7-2|NA
TGTGCCAGCAGCGCCGACAGGGGCCAATACAATGAGCAGTTCTTC
CASSADRGQYNEQFF
>16|TRBJ2-7|NA|TRBV6-6|NA
TGTGCCAGCAGTTACCTGCAGGGCAGAAGCTCCTACGAGCAGTACTTC
CASSYLQGRSSYEQYF
>15|TRBJ1-2|TRBD1|TRBV29-1|NA
TGCAGCGTTGGGGGGGACAGGGGGCGTTTAGTTGGCTACACCTTC
CSVGGDRGRLVGYTF
>15|TRBJ1-3|NA|TRBV9|few
TGTGCCAGCAGCGCGAGCCCTTCTACTGGAAACACCATATATTTT
CASSASPSTGNTIYF
>16|TRBJ1-4|NA|TRBV4-1|NA
TGCGCCAGCAGCCAGACTGACTTACCAGGAGGTGAAAAACTGTTTTTT
CASSQTDLPGGEKLFF
>16|TRBJ2-5|TRBD2|TRBV20-1|few
TGCAGTGCTAGATCAGGGCTAGCGGGCTACCAAGAGACCCAGTACTTC
CSARSGLAGYQETQYF
>16|TRBJ2-1|TRBD1|TRBV7-2|few
TGTGCCAGCAGCTTAGATTCAGGGACAGAGAACAATGAGCAGTTCTTC
CASSLDSGTENNEQFF
>15|TRBJ2-1|TRBD2|TRBV7-8|once
TGTGCCAGCAGCTACGGTAGCGGGGGGGACAATGAGCAGTTCTTC
CASSYGSGGDNEQFF
>12|TRBJ2-7|TRBD2|TRBV7-9|many
TGTGCCAGCAGCTCGACTAGCTCCGAGCAGTACTTC
CASSSTSSEQYF
>12|TRBJ2-5|NA|TRBV24-1|few
TGTGCCACCAGTGATTTGCAAGAGACCCAGTACTTC
CATSDLQETQYF
>15|TRBJ2-3|NA|TRBV9|NA
TGTGCCAGCAGCGTAGGCGGCAGCCACACAGATACGCAGTATTTT
CASSVGGSHTDTQYF
>14|TRBJ2-1|TRBD2|TRBV4-1|NA
TGCGCCAGCAGCCGGACTAGCGGGAGGAATGAGCAGTTCTTC
CASSRTSGRNEQFF
>15|TRBJ1-4|TRBD1|TRBV7-2|NA
TGCGCCAGCAGCGAGACAGACAGGGGTAATGAAAAACTGTTTTTT
CASSETDRGNEKLFF
>11|TRBJ2-7|TRBD1|TRBV29-1|NA
TGCAGCGCAGAGCGACAGGGCGAGCAGTACTTC
CSAERQGEQYF
>17|TRBJ2-1|TRBD2|TRBV6-2/TRBV6-3|NA
TGTGCCAGCAGTTGGGAGGCCCAGCGGGGGGGTTACAATGAGCAGTTCTTC
CASSWEAQRGGYNEQFF
>15|TRBJ2-5|NA|TRBV7-2|few
TGTGCCAGCAGCTTAGCAGGGAACCTCCAAGAGACCCAGTACTTC
CASSLAGNLQETQYF
>13|TRBJ1-1|NA|TRBV15|NA
TGTGCCACCAGGCTTCGGGAAGGCACTGAAGCTTTCTTT
CATRLREGTEAFF
>14|TRBJ2-1|NA|TRBV29-1|NA
TGCAGCGTTGAACTCTCCCAGGATAGGAATGAGCAGTTCTTC
CSVELSQDRNEQFF
>15|TRBJ2-1|TRBD1|TRBV4-2|NA
TGTGCCAGCAGCCAAGTGAACAGGGGTAGAGATGAGCAGTTCTTC
CASSQVNRGRDEQFF
>13|TRBJ2-4|NA|TRBV12-3/TRBV12-4|NA
TGTGCCAGCAGCCCGTTTTCAGGGGACATTCAGTACTTC
CASSPFSGDIQYF
>16|TRBJ2-1|NA|TRBV5-1|NA
TGCGCCAGCAGCGGGGGTAGCGGTACTGGGTACAATGAGCAGTTCTTC
CASSGGSGTGYNEQFF
>16|TRBJ2-7|TRBD2|TRBV4-1|NA
TGCGCCAGCAGCCAAGAGGGGACTAGCGGGAGAGGCGAGCAGTACTTC
CASSQEGTSGRGEQYF
>17|TRBJ2-1|TRBD2|TRBV6-1|NA
TGTGCCAGCACCACCTCGGGGGGTCACATCTCCTACAATGAGCAGTTCTTC
CASTTSGGHISYNEQFF
>13|TRBJ2-5|NA|TRBV5-6|NA
TGTGCCAGCAACCCGACAGGCGGGGAGACCCAGTACTTC
CASNPTGGETQYF
>15|TRBJ1-2|TRBD1|TRBV4-1|NA
TGCGCCAGCAGCCCACAAGGACAGGGGGGCTATGGCTACACCTTC
CASSPQGQGGYGYTF
>18|TRBJ2-2|NA|TRBV3-1|many
TGTGCCAGCAGCATGGGGCTACAGGGTTTTGCGGACACCGGGGAGCTGTTTTTT
CASSMGLQGFADTGELFF
>14|TRBJ1-4|TRBD1|TRBV29-1|few
TGCAGCGTAGGGACAGTTGCAACTAATGAAAAACTGTTTTTT
CSVGTVATNEKLFF
>16|TRBJ2-5|TRBD2|TRBV4-1|few
TGCGCCAGCAGCCAAGATACTAGCGGGAGCCGAGAGACCCAGTACTTC
CASSQDTSGSRETQYF
>15|TRBJ2-5|NA|TRBV28|NA
TGTGCCAGCAGTTTATGGGCTAGCAGGAGTGAGACCCAGTACTTC
CASSLWASRSETQYF
>16|TRBJ1-2|NA|TRBV10-3|few
TGTGCCATCAGTGAGTCAAGACAGGATTCAGACTATGGCTACACCTTC
CAISESRQDSDYGYTF
>15|TRBJ2-2|NA|TRBV10-3|NA
TGTGCCATCAAGGGGCCTGAGCTCCGCACCGGGGAGCTGTTTTTT
CAIKGPELRTGELFF
>12|TRBJ2-1|NA|TRBV24-1|few
TGTGCCACCAGGGAAGCGGTCGGCGATTGGTTCTTC
CATREAVGDWFF
>15|TRBJ2-5|NA|TRBV10-3|few
TGTGCCATCAGTGAGTGGACAGTGGGGAAAGAGACCCAGTACTTC
CAISEWTVGKETQYF
>14|TRBJ1-1|NA|TRBV12-3/TRBV12-4|NA
TGTGCCAGCACCCAGGGTTTAAGCAAAGCTGAAGCTTTCTTT
CASTQGLSKAEAFF
>12|TRBJ2-3|NA|TRBV20-1|NA
TGCAGTGGCCTATATAGCACAGATACGCAGTATTTT
CSGLYSTDTQYF
>14|TRBJ2-5|NA|TRBV4-1|NA
TGCGCCAGCAGCCAAGATAGGGTAGCAGAGACCCAGTACTTC
CASSQDRVAETQYF
>16|TRBJ2-1|NA|TRBV28|NA
TGTGCCAGCAGTTCATCCCCTACGTGGGTATCTGGTGAGCAGTTCTTC
CASSSSPTWVSGEQFF
>13|TRBJ2-1|NA|TRBV11-2|NA
TGTGCCAGCAGCTTCGGAATTAACAATGAGCAGTTCTTC
CASSFGINNEQFF
>14|TRBJ2-1|NA|TRBV5-1|NA
TGCGCCTGCAGCCCGGACTTTACCTACAATGAGCAGTTCTTC
CACSPDFTYNEQFF
>15|TRBJ1-5|NA|TRBV12-3/TRBV12-4|NA
TGTGCCAGCAGTTCGTCATATCAGGGCAATCAGCCCCAGCATTTT
CASSSSYQGNQPQHF
>15|TRBJ2-7|TRBD2|TRBV9|few
TGTGCCAGCAGCGTCGGCCTAGCGGGAGGATACGAGCAGTACTTC
CASSVGLAGGYEQYF
>17|TRBJ2-7|TRBD2|TRBV20-1|NA
TGCAGTGCTAGAGGGTGGACGAGGACTAGCGGAACCTACGAGCAGTACTTC
CSARGWTRTSGTYEQYF
>20|TRBJ2-3|TRBD2|TRBV28|few
TGTGCCAGCAGTTTCTTGGGTCACACCGCCAGCGGGAGTCGGGCAGATACGCAGTATTTT
CASSFLGHTASGSRADTQYF
>16|TRBJ2-5|TRBD2|TRBV10-3|NA
TGTGCCATCAGTGATTTGCGGACTAGCGGACAAGAGACCCAGTACTTC
CAISDLRTSGQETQYF
>16|TRBJ2-2|NA|TRBV2|few
TGTGCCAGCAGTGTCACCGAAAGAAAACCCACCGGGGAGCTGTTTTTT
CASSVTERKPTGELFF
>16|TRBJ2-3|TRBD1|TRBV4-3|NA
TGCGCCAGCAGCCAAGATCAGAAGGGGGCCTTAGATACGCAGTATTTT
CASSQDQKGALDTQYF
>13|TRBJ2-7|NA|TRBV7-2|few
TGTGCCAGCAGCTTAGCGCATCCCTACGAGCAGTACTTC
CASSLAHPYEQYF
>12|TRBJ1-1|NA|TRBV12-3/TRBV12-4|few
TGTGCCAGCACCCCGGGGCCGGCTGAAGCTTTCTTT
CASTPGPAEAFF
>15|TRBJ1-1|NA|TRBV3-1|NA
TGTGCCAGCAGCCGAATCAGGGGACTGAACACTGAAGCTTTCTTT
CASSRIRGLNTEAFF
>11|TRBJ2-1|NA|TRBV12-3/TRBV12-4|NA
TGTGCCAGCAGTTCCACAGGGTTACAGTTCTTC
CASSSTGLQFF
>11|TRBJ2-3|NA|TRBV6-1|few
TGTGCCAGCAGTGTACAGGATACGCAGTATTTT
CASSVQDTQYF
>14|TRBJ1-1|NA|TRBV6-1|few
TGTGCCAGCAGTGTACAGGTCCGGGGCACTGAAGCTTTCTTT
CASSVQVRGTEAFF